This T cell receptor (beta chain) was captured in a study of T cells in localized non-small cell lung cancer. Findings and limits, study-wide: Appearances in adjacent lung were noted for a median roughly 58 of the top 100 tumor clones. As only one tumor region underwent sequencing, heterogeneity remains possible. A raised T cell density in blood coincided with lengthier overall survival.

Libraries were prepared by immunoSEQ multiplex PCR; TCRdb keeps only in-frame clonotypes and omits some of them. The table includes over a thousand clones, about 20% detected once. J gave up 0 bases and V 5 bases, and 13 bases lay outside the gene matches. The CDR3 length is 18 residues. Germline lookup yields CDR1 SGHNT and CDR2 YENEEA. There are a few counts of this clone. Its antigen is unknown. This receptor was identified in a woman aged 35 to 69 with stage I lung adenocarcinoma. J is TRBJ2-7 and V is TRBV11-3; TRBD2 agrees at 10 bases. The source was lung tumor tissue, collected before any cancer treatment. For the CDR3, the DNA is TGTGCCAGCAGCCAGACTCCACCGACTAGCGGGCACTCCTACGAGCAGTACTTC. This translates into CASSQTPPTSGHSYEQYF.